The 32 T cell receptor beta chains below all came from one sample that was sequenced in a study of T cell responses to AZD1222 COVID-19 vaccine. Profiled with immunoSEQ multiplex PCR; TCRdb holds only in-frame clones, not every one. The sample lists 150,000 to 200,000 clones, more than 85% occurring once. The source material was peripheral blood, sampled on day 0 of AZD1222 vaccination. Receptors were obtained from an adult in good health.

CDR3 protein: CASSSQGGDQPQHF. CDR3 in DNA: TGTGCCAGCAGCTCGCAGGGGGGAGACCAGCCCCAGCATTTT. V is TRBV7-9 and J is TRBJ1-5; 7 bases are shared with TRBD1. Germline V gene data show CDR1 as SEHNR and CDR2 as FQNEAQ (reference sequence). The CDR3 loop spans 14 amino acids. The trim removed 4 bases at V and 7 bases at J, leaving 7 bases unmatched.

This clone was seen once. The rearrangement links TRBV6-1 to TRBJ2-7; D not resolved. Trimming removed 4 bases from V and 6 bases from J, with 22 bases in between. CDR3 size: 16 residues. Germline V gives CDR1 MNHNS, CDR2 SASEGT. The DNA of the CDR3 is TGTGCCAGCAGTGGCACCCTACCCATGAGACAAGGCGAGCAGTACTTC. Protein product: CASSGTLPMRQGEQYF.

The table lists this clone with a count of one. The chain links TRBV28 to TRBJ1-2; D is unresolved. Germline V gives CDR1 MDHEN, CDR2 SYDVKM. V lost 5 bases to trimming and J lost 3 bases, with 7 bases between them. This CDR3 contains 12 residues. The chain's CDR3 is CASSPGYYGYTF. The DNA of the CDR3 is TGTGCCAGCAGTCCCGGGTACTATGGCTACACCTTC.

The chain uses TRBV29-1 and TRBJ1-4; D remains ambiguous. V lost 5 bases and J lost 0, with 7 bases in between. Germline loops: CDR1 SQVTM, CDR2 ANQGSEA. This CDR3 spans 13 amino acids. The CDR3: CSVRAATNEKLFF. CDR3 nucleotides: TGCAGCGTTCGGGCTGCAACTAATGAAAAACTGTTTTTT. Complete variable domain (other parts from reference TRBV29-1 and TRBJ1-4): SAVISQKPSRDICQRGTSLTIQCQVDSQVTMMFWYRQQPGQSLTLIATANQGSEATYESGFVIDKFPISRPNLTFSTLTVSNMSPEDSSIYLCSVRAATNEKLFFGSGTQLSVL.

CDR3 coding DNA: TGTGCCAGCATCTACTGGGGGGCGGGCACAGATACGCAGTATTTT. It codes for CASIYWGAGTDTQYF. The chain uses TRBV5-4 and TRBJ2-3; D may correspond to TRBD1 or TRBD2 (6 bases each). With 6 bases removed from V and 1 base from J, the gap between germline ends came to 15 bases. The CDR3 has 15 amino acids. Per germline, CDR1 SGHNT and CDR2 YYREEE (reference sequence).

The V call is TRBV13, the J call TRBJ2-1; no firm D call. CDR1 is PRHDT and CDR2 is FYEKMQ in the germline V gene (reference sequence). The CDR3 is made up of 13 amino acids. V lost 0 bases and J lost 8, with 8 bases in between. CDR3 bases: TGTGCCAGCAGCTTAGGCCTCGTAGATGAGCAGTTCTTC. It yields the protein CASSLGLVDEQFF.

This CDR3 is CASSRGITNTEAFF. The CDR3, as DNA: TGTGCCAGCTCACGGGGAATAACCAACACTGAAGCTTTCTTT. The genes are TRBV18 and TRBJ1-1, with D uncertain. This CDR3 has 14 amino acids. Germline CDR1 is KGHSH and CDR2 is LQKENI. Trimming cost V 4 bases and J 2 bases, with 11 bases left between them.

The rearrangement joins TRBV2 to TRBJ1-4; D possibly corresponds to TRBD1 (5 bases). V lost 7 bases and J lost 9, with 21 bases in between. Germline V lookup: CDR1 SNHLY, CDR2 FYNNEI. The CDR3 loop spans 15 amino acids. CDR3 region: CASTTRTISLQKLFF. The CDR3 coding sequence is TGTGCCAGCACGACTCGGACAATTTCTCTACAAAAACTGTTTTTT.

The genes are TRBV18 and TRBJ1-3; no definite D call. Per germline, CDR1 KGHSH and CDR2 LQKENI. V lost 0 bases to trimming and J lost 0 bases, with 12 bases between them. The CDR3 spans 17 residues. In nucleotides, the CDR3 is TGTGCCAGCTCACCACCATACAGCAGGAACTCTGGAAACACCATATATTTT. Its protein is CASSPPYSRNSGNTIYF.

This chain joins TRBV28 and TRBJ2-7; the D gene is possibly TRBD2 (5 bases). This CDR3 has 11 residues. V was pared by 8 bases and J by 5 bases, with 10 bases between. Per the germline V gene, CDR1 is MDHEN and CDR2 is SYDVKM. Here the CDR3 DNA reads TGTGCCAGCGCCTCGAGGGACGAGCAGTACTTC. Translation: CASASRDEQYF.

This sequence joins TRBV7-8 and TRBJ2-1, with D tentatively TRBD1 or TRBD2 (5 bases each). Germline assignment: CDR1 SGHVS and CDR2 FQNEAQ. The CDR3 spans 18 residues. V was pared by 1 base and J by 9 bases, with 25 bases between. The CDR3 nucleotides are TGTGCCAGCAGCTTAGAAAAATCGGTCGGGGCCTACAATATTGAGCAGTTCTTC. This encodes CASSLEKSVGAYNIEQFF.

In nucleotides, the CDR3 is TGCAGCGCGTCGGGACTCTCCTACGAGCAGTACTTC. Translation gives CSASGLSYEQYF. The V call is TRBV29-1, the J call TRBJ2-7; D may be TRBD2 (6 bases). Trimming took 7 bases from V and 0 from J, leaving 10 bases between them. The germline gives CDR1 SQVTM, CDR2 ANQGSEA. The CDR3 totals 12 residues.

The chain has TRBV5-6 and TRBJ1-2; D is unclear. The CDR3 has 13 amino acids. V lost 4 bases and J 6 bases, leaving 13 bases between the germline ends. Germline values: CDR1 SGHDT, CDR2 YYEEEE. The CDR3: CASSPYTRDGYTF. CDR3 nucleotide sequence: TGTGCCAGCAGCCCCTACACGCGGGATGGCTACACCTTC.

The V gene is TRBV6-1, the J gene TRBJ2-7, with D possibly being TRBD1 or TRBD2 (5 bases each). The ends were cut back, 1 base at V and 2 bases at J, with 9 bases in the middle. Germline lookup yields CDR1 MNHNS and CDR2 SASEGT. The CDR3 runs to 14 residues. CDR3 sequence reads: CASSEGGWAYEQYF. For the CDR3, the DNA is TGTGCCAGCAGTGAAGGGGGGTGGGCCTACGAGCAGTACTTC.

The gene calls are TRBV6-5 and TRBJ2-7; 9 nucleotides line up with TRBD1. Germline V gene sequence: CDR1 MNHEY, CDR2 SVGAGI. CDR3 length: 15 amino acids. V shed 2 bases and J 6 bases; nucleotides not matched to a gene: 8. The chain's CDR3 is CASSYTGTGRREQYF. The CDR3 coding sequence is TGTGCCAGCAGTTACACCGGGACAGGGCGTCGCGAGCAGTACTTC.

The chain employs TRBV4-1 and TRBJ2-7, with D possibly TRBD1 on 6 matching bases. V was shortened by 0 bases and J by 3 bases, with 12 bases between the two germline ends. Germline-derived CDR1 and CDR2 are MGHRA and YSYEKL. CDR3 length: 15 residues. CDR3 residues: CASSQERTVYYEQYF. The CDR3 coding sequence is TGCGCCAGCAGCCAAGAAAGGACAGTGTACTACGAGCAGTACTTC.

This chain uses TRBV6-5 with TRBJ2-2; TRBD1 aligns across 7 bases. CDR3 length: 13 residues. The germline gives CDR1 MNHEY, CDR2 SVGAGI. Germline trimming cut 8 bases from V and 5 bases from J; bases unmatched to any gene: 5. The CDR3 DNA is TGTGCCAGCGCGAGACAGGGTACCGGGGAGCTGTTTTTT. Translating gives CASARQGTGELFF.

This chain connects TRBV19 to TRBJ1-6; D gene unclear. Germline V gene sequence: CDR1 LNHDA, CDR2 SQIVND (reference sequence). The CDR3 covers 15 residues. V dropped 10 bases and J dropped 0 bases, with 13 bases sitting between them. CDR3 loop: CATSTDSSYNSPLHF. The CDR3 coding sequence is TGTGCCACCTCCACAGATAGCTCCTATAATTCACCCCTCCACTTT. Variable domain in full (rest from reference TRBV19 and TRBJ1-6): DGGITQSPKYLFRKEGQNVTLSCEQNLNHDAMYWYRQDPGQGLRLIYYSQIVNDFQKGDIAEGYSVSREKKESFPLTVTSAQKNPTAFYLCATSTDSSYNSPLHFGNGTRLTVT.

This chain joins TRBV6-4 and TRBJ1-1, with no clear D. V gave up 4 bases and J gave up 1 base, with 7 bases separating them. Per germline, CDR1 MRHNA and CDR2 SNTAGT. The CDR3 contains 13 residues. CDR3 in amino acids: CASSVRGNTEAFF. In DNA form, the CDR3 reads TGTGCCAGCAGTGTGAGAGGGAACACTGAAGCTTTCTTT.

This chain links TRBV30 with TRBJ1-5; no clear D. The CDR3 totals 14 residues. The germline V gene encodes CDR1 GTSNPN and CDR2 SVGIG (reference sequence). V lost 0 bases and J 4 bases, leaving 10 bases between the germline ends. The CDR3 DNA sequence: TGTGCCTGGAGTGTGGTATCAGCTAATCAGCCCCAGCATTTT. Protein sequence: CAWSVVSANQPQHF.

V usage is TRBV19 and J usage is TRBJ2-3; the D call may be TRBD1 or TRBD2 (6 bases each). CDR1 and CDR2 (germline): LNHDA, SQIVND (reference sequence). With 7 bases removed from V and 4 bases from J, the gap between germline ends came to 15 bases. The CDR3 contains 14 residues. CDR3 nucleotides: TGTGCCAGTAATACGCTCGGGGGCCCAGATACGCAGTATTTT. Protein sequence: CASNTLGGPDTQYF.

This chain connects TRBV5-4 to TRBJ1-3, with 7 nucleotides matching TRBD1. The trim removed 1 base at V and 3 bases at J, leaving 7 bases unmatched. The germline V gene has CDR1 SGHNT and CDR2 YYREEE (reference sequence). This CDR3 has 16 amino acids. CDR3 sequence (DNA): TGTGCCAGCAGCTTGCGACAGGGTACAAGTGGAAACACCATATATTTT. As protein: CASSLRQGTSGNTIYF.

V and J are TRBV5-1 and TRBJ2-1; D perhaps matches TRBD1 (5 bases). Trimming took off 0 bases at V and 7 bases at J, with 14 bases between the two ends. CDR1 and CDR2 from the germline V gene are SGHRS and YFSETQ. The CDR3 consists of 15 residues. CDR3 loop: CASSLGRVLNNEQFF. The CDR3, as DNA: TGCGCCAGCAGCTTGGGCAGGGTGTTGAATAATGAGCAGTTCTTC.

The chain uses TRBV5-1 and TRBJ2-4, with 9 positions matching TRBD1. There are 13 residues in the CDR3. Germline-derived CDR1 and CDR2 are SGHRS and YFSETQ. V dropped 5 bases and J dropped 6; count of bases not matched to a gene: 3. CDR3 bases: TGCGCCAGCAGACAGGGGGCCGGAAACATTCAGTACTTC. Translation: CASRQGAGNIQYF.

The chain joins TRBV15 to TRBJ1-6; D is undetermined. From germline, CDR1 is LNHNV and CDR2 YYDKDF (reference sequence). V was trimmed by 2 bases and J by 4 bases, leaving 9 bases between them. CDR3 length equals 15 residues. In nucleotides, the CDR3 is TGTGCCACCAGCAGACCGACGGGGTATAATTCACCCCTCCACTTT. It encodes CATSRPTGYNSPLHF.

The chain has TRBV5-1 and TRBJ1-2; D is ambiguous. V lost 0 bases to trimming and J lost 11 bases, with 8 bases between them. Germline values: CDR1 SGHRS, CDR2 YFSETQ. The CDR3 has 11 residues. This CDR3 reads CASSLDRKYTF. The CDR3 DNA reads TGCGCCAGCAGCTTGGACAGAAAGTACACCTTC.

The chain is built from TRBV4-2 and TRBJ2-1; possible D gene TRBD1, 6 bases. V was clipped by 2 bases and J by 9 bases, with 17 bases between them. CDR3 length equals 15 residues. Germline assignment: CDR1 LGHNA and CDR2 YNFKEQ. CDR3 sequence (DNA): TGTGCCAGCAGCCAATTAGAGACAGGCAAGAGTGAGCAGTTCTTC. Translation: CASSQLETGKSEQFF.

This rearrangement joins TRBV27 to TRBJ1-2; D is unclear. The CDR3 runs to 15 residues. Germline lookup yields CDR1 MNHEY and CDR2 SMNVEV (reference sequence). Trimming removed 5 bases from V and 4 bases from J, with 17 bases in between. CDR3 sequence reads: CASSPTAAGFYGYTF. In nucleotides, the CDR3 is TGTGCCAGCAGTCCTACCGCGGCAGGATTCTATGGCTACACCTTC.

The chain uses TRBV5-1 and TRBJ2-3, with 10 bases matching TRBD2. The CDR3 spans 15 residues. Trimming cost V 3 bases and J 2 bases; bases outside gene matches: 3. Germline CDR1 and CDR2: SGHRS and YFSETQ. The chain's CDR3 is CASSSTSGDTDTQYF. In nucleotides, the CDR3 is TGCGCCAGCAGCTCTACTAGCGGGGACACAGATACGCAGTATTTT.

The CDR3 region has the DNA TGTGCCAGCAGCCTAGGGACAGGGAACACCGGGGAGCTGTTTTTT. Translation gives CASSLGTGNTGELFF. The chain links TRBV3-1 (or the pseudogene TRBV3-2) to TRBJ2-2, with TRBD1 matching over 8 bases. Germline CDR1 LGHDT, CDR2 YNNKEL (reference sequence). V lost 4 bases, J lost 1 base, and 2 bases stayed unmatched. The CDR3 sequence is 15 residues long.

V is TRBV4-1 and J is TRBJ2-7, with D hard to call. V was trimmed by 6 bases and J by 0 bases, leaving 12 bases between them. The germline gives CDR1 MGHRA, CDR2 YSYEKL. CDR3 length: 14 amino acids. The CDR3 DNA sequence: TGCGCCAGCAGAAGACACATACTCTCCTACGAGCAGTACTTC. Amino acid sequence: CASRRHILSYEQYF.

V gene TRBV7-9 combines with J gene TRBJ1-6; D uncertain. CDR3 length: 13 residues. From germline, CDR1 is SEHNR and CDR2 FQNEAQ (reference sequence). The V gene lost 5 bases and the J gene lost 9 bases, with 11 bases spanning the gap. CDR3 protein: CASSGRGRSPLHF. CDR3 DNA sequence: TGTGCCAGCAGCGGCAGAGGCCGTTCACCCCTCCACTTT.